Listed below are T cell receptor beta chains from one sample, sequenced in a study of T cells in Graves' hyperthyroidism and ophthalmopathy. TCRdb fed the multiplex PCR reads into MiXCR, producing one record per CDR3 protein. The sample lists about 410,000 distinct CDR3 sequences; about 14% were seen once. Sequenced material: blood. The receptors originated from a woman aged 25 to 45 with Graves' ophthalmopathy. Both conserved end residues are part of each CDR3. Each record gives: D gene, clone size, J gene, V gene, CDR3 DNA, CDR3 protein. A D gene is named only where the DNA matches it firmly. Clone size is stated in some rows and not others, as once, few, many or a class when expanded.

.	many	TRBJ1-6	TRBV7-8	TGTGCCAGCAGCTCGGGCTCCGGGGCTAATTCACCCCTCCACTTT	CASSSGSGANSPLHF
.	many	TRBJ2-5	TRBV10-3	TGTGCCATCAGTGAGTCCACTGGCTCGGGCGAGACCCAGTACTTC	CAISESTGSGETQYF
.	many	TRBJ2-1	TRBV2	TGTGCCACTGGAAGGACTGCTTACAATGAGCAGTTCTTC	CATGRTAYNEQFF
TRBD1	many	TRBJ2-3	TRBV18	TGTGCCAGCTCACCCCGGGACAGGGTGAATGGAGATACGCAGTATTTT	CASSPRDRVNGDTQYF
.	many	TRBJ2-2	TRBV20-1	TGCAGTGCTAGCCCTAGGACAGCCTCGAGGACCGGGGAGCTGTTTTTT	CSASPRTASRTGELFF
TRBD1	many	TRBJ1-1	TRBV2	TGTGCCAGCAGGCTACAACAGGGGGTTTGGGGCACTGAAGCTTTCTTT	CASRLQQGVWGTEAFF
.	many	TRBJ1-4	TRBV2	TGTGCCAGCAGTGAAGGCGAGTGGGGGGGGGTGAAACTGTTTTTT	CASSEGEWGGVKLFF
.	.	TRBJ1-4	TRBV28	TGTGCCAGCAGCCCCGCTTCGTGGGTCGGATTTAGTGAAAAACTGTTTTTT	CASSPASWVGFSEKLFF
TRBD1	many	TRBJ2-5	TRBV12-3/TRBV12-4	TGTGCCAGCACCCCGGGACAGAGACAAGAGACCCAGTACTTC	CASTPGQRQETQYF
.	many	TRBJ2-1	TRBV4-1	TGCGCCAGCAGCCAATTAGCCCTGCTCGAGCAGTTCTTC	CASSQLALLEQFF
TRBD2	many	TRBJ2-3	TRBV20-1	TGCAGTGCTAGAGATATAGCGGGGTTTAGCACAGATACGCAGTATTTT	CSARDIAGFSTDTQYF
.	many	TRBJ2-7	TRBV6-1	TGTGCCAGCAGTGGTCGCGGGGTGACCCCGGGCGAGCAGTACTTC	CASSGRGVTPGEQYF
.	many	TRBJ2-7	TRBV18	TGTGCCAGCTCACGAAGAGGGAGACAGGAGTCCTACGAGCAGTACTTC	CASSRRGRQESYEQYF
.	few	TRBJ2-2	TRBV4-2	TGTGCCAGCAGCCAAGTCGACAGGACCGGGGAGCTGTTTTTT	CASSQVDRTGELFF
TRBD1	many	TRBJ1-3	TRBV20-1	TGCAGTGCTACGACAGGGCTCCTCTCTGGAAACACCATATATTTT	CSATTGLLSGNTIYF
TRBD2	many	TRBJ2-1	TRBV6-1	TGTGCCAGCAGCATCGGGGGACTAGCGCATTTAACTCGGGACAATAAGCAGTTCTTC	CASSIGGLAHLTRDNKQFF
TRBD2	many	TRBJ2-1	TRBV7-8	TGTGCCAGTGGACTAGCGGGAAACAATGAGCAGTTCTTC	CASGLAGNNEQFF
TRBD1	few	TRBJ2-7	TRBV2	TGTGCCAGCAATCGGGACAGCGCCTACGAGCAGTACTTC	CASNRDSAYEQYF
.	many	TRBJ2-1	TRBV6-6	TGTGCCAGCAGTTACTCGAAGAACTGGGCGGGGGAGCAGTTCTTC	CASSYSKNWAGEQFF
.	few	TRBJ2-7	TRBV20-1	TGCAGTGCTAGGGGGCCGAGGAGTCGGCAATACGAGCAGTACTTC	CSARGPRSRQYEQYF
.	many	TRBJ1-2	TRBV9	TGTGCCAGCAGCGTAGCTGGAAGGGATGGCTACACCTTC	CASSVAGRDGYTF
.	.	TRBJ2-3	TRBV5-4	TGTGCCAGCAGCTTTGACAGCGGAAGCACAGATACGCAGTATTTT	CASSFDSGSTDTQYF
.	many	TRBJ2-2	TRBV3-1	TGTGCCAGCAGCCAAGTTAGGGAGCTGTTTTTT	CASSQVRELFF
.	.	TRBJ2-3	TRBV5-4	TGTGCCAGCAGCTTTAAGGGACTCAACGCGAATACGCAGTATTTT	CASSFKGLNANTQYF
TRBD2	.	TRBJ2-3	TRBV20-1	TGCAGTGCCCTCCTACTAGCGACAGATACGCAGTATTTT	CSALLLATDTQYF
.	many	TRBJ2-1	TRBV28	TGTGCCAGCATCATGCGAACAGGTTTGGTTGTAAATGAGCAGTTCTTC	CASIMRTGLVVNEQFF
.	many	TRBJ1-1	TRBV3-1	TGTGCCAGCAGCCAAGAACCCCTACCTGGAGCTTTCTTT	CASSQEPLPGAFF
.	many	TRBJ1-5	TRBV10-3	TGTGCCATCAGCGCCGAACGGAACAATCAGCCCCAGCATTTT	CAISAERNNQPQHF
.	many	TRBJ1-2	TRBV18	TGTGCCAGCTCACCGACAAAGGAGGATGGCTACACCTTC	CASSPTKEDGYTF
TRBD1	few	TRBJ2-7	TRBV10-3	TGTGCCATCAAGCCAACTACCGGGACAGAGTACGAGCAGTACTTC	CAIKPTTGTEYEQYF
TRBD1	many	TRBJ2-7	TRBV12-3/TRBV12-4	TGTGCCAGCAGTTTAGCCCCCGGGACAGGGGGCGAGCAGTACTTC	CASSLAPGTGGEQYF
.	many	TRBJ2-7	TRBV20-1	TGCAGTGCTAGACGGGGAAGCTTTTTTAGCGAGCAGTACTTC	CSARRGSFFSEQYF
.	many	TRBJ1-1	TRBV18	TGTGCCAGCTCACCTGGAGCAGGGCCCATTGACACTGAAGCTTTCTTT	CASSPGAGPIDTEAFF
.	.	TRBJ1-1	TRBV13	TGTGCCAGCAGCTTAGAAGCGAGCCAGGGGATAACAGCTTTCTTT	CASSLEASQGITAFF
.	many	TRBJ1-4	TRBV29-1	TGCAGCGTTGAAGATCCGGGACTTCCTAGGAAACTGTTTTTT	CSVEDPGLPRKLFF
.	many	TRBJ1-5	TRBV28	TGTGCCAGCAGCCCCCTTATCCCTAATCAGCCCCAGCATTTT	CASSPLIPNQPQHF
TRBD1	few	TRBJ1-6	TRBV6-2/TRBV6-3	TGTGCCAGCAGTTACAGAGACAGGGATAATTCACCCCTCCACTTT	CASSYRDRDNSPLHF
.	.	TRBJ2-5	TRBV29-1	TGCAGCGTTGATTCAGGGGAGACCCAGTACTTC	CSVDSGETQYF
.	.	TRBJ1-2	TRBV28	TGTGCCAGCAGTTTTCTTCGGTCCCTTATTAAGACACGGCGAAATGGCTACACCTTC	CASSFLRSLIKTRRNGYTF
.	many	TRBJ2-4	TRBV20-1	TGCAGTACCCCACTAGCCACGAAAAACATTCAGTACTTC	CSTPLATKNIQYF
.	few	TRBJ2-3	TRBV27	TGTGCCAGCAGCCCCGGACAGAGCCTCACAGATACGCAGTATTTT	CASSPGQSLTDTQYF
.	.	TRBJ2-1	TRBV19	TGTGCCAGTAGTATCGGGGGTTGGCAGGGCTCCTACAATGAGCAGTTCTTC	CASSIGGWQGSYNEQFF
TRBD1	many	TRBJ1-5	TRBV7-8	TGTGCCAGCAGCCTGGACAGGGTAAATAGCAATCAGCCCCAGCATTTT	CASSLDRVNSNQPQHF
TRBD1	many	TRBJ2-7	TRBV27	TGTGCCACCGGGACAGGTGTGTTCGGGGGATTTGAGCAGTACTTC	CATGTGVFGGFEQYF
TRBD2	many	TRBJ2-3	TRBV3-1	TGTGCCAGCAGCTTCCTACTAGCGGGAAAGGACACAGATACGCAGTATTTT	CASSFLLAGKDTDTQYF
.	many	TRBJ2-3	TRBV10-1	TGCGCCAGCAAGTTTAATAAGGCGGCGGCTAGCACAGATACGCAGTATTTT	CASKFNKAAASTDTQYF
.	many	TRBJ2-7	TRBV18	TGTGCCAGCTCACCGACGGCCAACTCCTACGAGCAGTACTTC	CASSPTANSYEQYF
.	few	TRBJ1-4	TRBV4-2	TGTGCCAGCAGCGAACCAACTGGGCTTGGGTCAACTAATGAAAAACTGTTTTTT	CASSEPTGLGSTNEKLFF
TRBD1	.	TRBJ1-5	TRBV19	TGTGCCAGTAGTGGACAGGGGGGCTATAGCAATCAGCCCCAGCATTTT	CASSGQGGYSNQPQHF
TRBD2	.	TRBJ2-3	TRBV5-4	TGTGCCAGCAGCTTGGAGCGGGGGAGGAGCACAGATACGCAGTATTTT	CASSLERGRSTDTQYF
TRBD1	many	TRBJ1-4	TRBV5-1	TGCGCCAGCAGCCAACAGGGGAACCTTAATGAAAAACTGTTTTTT	CASSQQGNLNEKLFF
TRBD1	.	TRBJ1-2	TRBV3-1	TGTGCCAGCCGTGGGACAGCCACCGGGGGGTCAAGTGGCTACACCTTC	CASRGTATGGSSGYTF
TRBD2	many	TRBJ2-3	TRBV11-2	TGTGCCAGCAGAGGACTAGCTCTCCCAGATACGCAGTATTTT	CASRGLALPDTQYF